The rows below give T cell receptor beta chains drawn from one sample of a study of shared clonotypes between healthy human individuals. The protocol was immunoSEQ multiplex PCR, while the TCRdb copy is restricted to in-frame clones and leaves out a portion. In the table there are 2 million to 2.5 million clones, around 96% of which are singletons. The sequencing sample was made of naive CD8+ T cells sorted from blood. Receptor source: a man younger than 35 in good health. Both conserved end residues are part of each CDR3. Fields, in order: CDR3 protein, CDR3 DNA, V gene, clone size, J gene, D gene, CDR3 length. D genes are given only for firm matches. Not every row has a clone size; where given, it reads once, few, many or a size class.

CDR3aa: CASSHWGSGNTIYF
CDR3nt: TGTGCCAGCAGCCATTGGGGGTCTGGAAACACCATATATTTT
v_gene: TRBV14
abundance: -
j_gene: TRBJ1-3
d_gene: -
len: 14

CDR3aa: CAWSVLEREGRRNEQFF
CDR3nt: TGTGCCTGGAGTGTTTTGGAGCGGGAGGGCCGGAGGAATGAGCAGTTCTTC
v_gene: TRBV30
abundance: -
j_gene: TRBJ2-1
d_gene: TRBD2
len: 17

CDR3aa: CASSYGLGVMDTEAFF
CDR3nt: TGTGCCAGCAGTTACGGGTTGGGGGTCATGGACACTGAAGCTTTCTTT
v_gene: TRBV6-5
abundance: -
j_gene: TRBJ1-1
d_gene: -
len: 16

CDR3aa: CASSLDSATETQYF
CDR3nt: TGTGCCAGCAGCTTAGATAGTGCCACGGAGACCCAGTACTTC
v_gene: TRBV11-2
abundance: -
j_gene: TRBJ2-5
d_gene: -
len: 14

CDR3aa: CASSSHVSGANVLTF
CDR3nt: TGTGCCAGCAGCTCCCACGTATCTGGGGCCAACGTCCTGACTTTC
v_gene: TRBV7-9
abundance: -
j_gene: TRBJ2-6
d_gene: -
len: 15

CDR3aa: CASSQEYLATPGEETQYF
CDR3nt: TGCGCCAGCAGCCAAGAGTATCTGGCCACACCGGGGGAAGAGACCCAGTACTTC
v_gene: TRBV4-3
abundance: once
j_gene: TRBJ2-5
d_gene: -
len: 18

CDR3aa: CAGWASATYEQYF
CDR3nt: TGTGCTGGATGGGCTAGCGCTACCTACGAGCAGTACTTC
v_gene: TRBV30
abundance: -
j_gene: TRBJ2-7
d_gene: -
len: 13

CDR3aa: CASSPVTGFPTNYGYTF
CDR3nt: TGTGCCAGCAGTCCGGTGACAGGGTTCCCTACTAACTATGGCTACACCTTC
v_gene: TRBV28
abundance: -
j_gene: TRBJ1-2
d_gene: TRBD1
len: 17

CDR3aa: CASRILAGGLNTGELFF
CDR3nt: TGTGCCAGCAGAATTCTAGCGGGGGGACTGAACACCGGGGAGCTGTTTTTT
v_gene: TRBV27
abundance: -
j_gene: TRBJ2-2
d_gene: TRBD2
len: 17

CDR3aa: CASSQSGGRTEAFF
CDR3nt: TGCGCCAGCAGCCAATCAGGGGGAAGAACTGAAGCTTTCTTT
v_gene: TRBV4-1
abundance: -
j_gene: TRBJ1-1
d_gene: TRBD1
len: 14

CDR3aa: CASSLEGTRWEVQYF
CDR3nt: TGCGCCAGCAGCTTGGAGGGCACACGGTGGGAGGTCCAGTACTTC
v_gene: TRBV5-1
abundance: -
j_gene: TRBJ2-5
d_gene: -
len: 15

CDR3aa: CASSLSSEGYNEQFF
CDR3nt: TGTGCCAGCAGTTTATCGTCTGAGGGGTACAATGAGCAGTTCTTC
v_gene: TRBV27
abundance: -
j_gene: TRBJ2-1
d_gene: -
len: 15

CDR3aa: CASSLYPISEQFF
CDR3nt: TGCGCCAGCAGCCTCTACCCCATTAGCGAGCAGTTCTTC
v_gene: TRBV4-1
abundance: -
j_gene: TRBJ2-1
d_gene: -
len: 13

CDR3aa: CATSREASPLHF
CDR3nt: TGTGCCACCAGCAGAGAGGCATCACCCCTCCACTTT
v_gene: TRBV15
abundance: -
j_gene: TRBJ1-6
d_gene: -
len: 12

CDR3aa: CASSLPGQGDEAFF
CDR3nt: TGTGCCAGCAGTCTACCGGGACAGGGTGATGAAGCTTTCTTT
v_gene: TRBV2
abundance: once
j_gene: TRBJ1-1
d_gene: TRBD1
len: 14

CDR3aa: CASSYTARDEQFF
CDR3nt: TGTGCCAGCAGTTACACTGCCAGAGATGAGCAGTTCTTC
v_gene: TRBV6-5
abundance: -
j_gene: TRBJ2-1
d_gene: -
len: 13

CDR3aa: CASSLSTGELFF
CDR3nt: TGTGCCAGCAGCTTGAGCACCGGGGAGCTGTTTTTT
v_gene: TRBV7-3
abundance: -
j_gene: TRBJ2-2
d_gene: -
len: 12

CDR3aa: CASSLGLAGGTDTQYF
CDR3nt: TGTGCCAGCAGCTTGGGACTAGCGGGAGGCACAGATACGCAGTATTTT
v_gene: TRBV5-8
abundance: -
j_gene: TRBJ2-3
d_gene: TRBD2
len: 16

CDR3aa: CASSLSLGTYEQYF
CDR3nt: TGTGCCAGCAGTTTATCGCTGGGAACCTACGAGCAGTACTTC
v_gene: TRBV27
abundance: -
j_gene: TRBJ2-7
d_gene: -
len: 14

CDR3aa: CASSLDLAGFNEQFF
CDR3nt: TGTGCCAGCAGCTTAGATCTAGCGGGATTCAATGAGCAGTTCTTC
v_gene: TRBV7-2
abundance: -
j_gene: TRBJ2-1
d_gene: TRBD2
len: 15

CDR3aa: CASSLIGVGYGYTF
CDR3nt: TGTGCCAGCAGCCTCATCGGGGTAGGCTATGGCTACACCTTC
v_gene: TRBV7-8
abundance: few
j_gene: TRBJ1-2
d_gene: -
len: 14

CDR3aa: CASSETYEQYF
CDR3nt: TGCGCCAGCTCGGAGACCTACGAGCAGTACTTC
v_gene: TRBV10-2
abundance: -
j_gene: TRBJ2-7
d_gene: -
len: 11